Listed here are 2 T cell receptor beta chains from one sample, sequenced in a study of blood T cell repertoires in COVID-19. Assay used: immunoSEQ multiplex PCR; TCRdb lists only in-frame clones, some missing. The sample includes about 250,000 clones, 88% of them seen just once. Sequencing was done on a sample of peripheral blood. All receptors derive from a woman in her 30s with COVID-19, enrolled during active disease.

The V and J genes are TRBV6-6 and TRBJ1-1; perhaps TRBD1 as D (6 bases). Germline CDR1 is MNHNY and CDR2 is SVGAGI (reference sequence). The CDR3 runs 12 residues. Trimming pared 4 bases from V and 5 bases from J, leaving 8 bases between. CDR3 protein: CASSLQGTEAFF. CDR3 nucleotide sequence: TGTGCCAGCAGTTTACAGGGAACTGAAGCTTTCTTT.

J is TRBJ1-3 and V is TRBV6-5; tentatively, D is TRBD1 (5 bases). V lost 5 bases and J lost 0, with 11 bases in between. Germline values: CDR1 MNHEY, CDR2 SVGAGI. The CDR3 is 15 amino acids. Here the CDR3 DNA reads TGTGCCAGCAGTACTGCGGGACCCTCTGGAAACACCATATATTTT. Encoded protein: CASSTAGPSGNTIYF.